A single T cell receptor beta chain is shown here with its context. In the original processing: From reference gene primer amplification, estimates of nucleated cell counts were derived. Assay: immunoSEQ multiplex PCR; the TCRdb copy retains only in-frame clones and omits some. That table furnishes V, J and clone size, whereas the DNA furnished D and trimming. The table shows over 55,000 clones, with around 91% occurring only once. Trimming removed 0 bases from V and 1 base from J, with 22 bases in between. Germline V lookup: CDR1 SGDLS, CDR2 YYNGEE. This CDR3 has 19 residues. The data stem from a study of blood T cell repertoires in COVID-19. Study context: There were acute and convalescent COVID-19 samples, and they came from the United States, Italy and Spain. T cells, B-cell-depleted T cells, or PBMCs supplied cDNA or gDNA.

This chain joins TRBV9 and TRBJ1-2; a possible D gene is TRBD1 (5 bases). The specimen sequenced was peripheral blood. The receptor's source is a human donor in a cohort sampled during active COVID-19. The CDR3 is CASSVARTWGVGDNYGYTF. The CDR3 DNA reads as TGTGCCAGCAGCGTAGCTCGGACTTGGGGGGTCGGGGATAACTATGGCTACACCTTC.